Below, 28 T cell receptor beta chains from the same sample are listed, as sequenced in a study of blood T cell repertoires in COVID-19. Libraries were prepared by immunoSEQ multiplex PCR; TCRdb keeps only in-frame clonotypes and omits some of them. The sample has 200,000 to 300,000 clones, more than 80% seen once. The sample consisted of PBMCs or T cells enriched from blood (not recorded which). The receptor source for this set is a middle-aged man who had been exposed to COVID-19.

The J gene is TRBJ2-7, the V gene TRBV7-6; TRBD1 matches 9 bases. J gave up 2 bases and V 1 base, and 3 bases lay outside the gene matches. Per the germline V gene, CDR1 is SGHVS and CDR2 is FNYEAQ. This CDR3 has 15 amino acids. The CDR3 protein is CASSLVGQGTYEQYF. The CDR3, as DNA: TGTGCCAGCAGCTTAGTGGGACAGGGAACCTACGAGCAGTACTTC.

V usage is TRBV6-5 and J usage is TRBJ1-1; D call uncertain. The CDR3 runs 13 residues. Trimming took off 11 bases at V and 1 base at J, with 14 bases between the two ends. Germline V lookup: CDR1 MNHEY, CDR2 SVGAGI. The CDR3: CASRLLWNTEAFF. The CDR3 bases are TGTGCCTCGAGATTACTATGGAACACTGAAGCTTTCTTT.

The CDR3 sequence: CASSRLAGDEQFF. CDR3 in DNA: TGTGCCAGCAGCCGACTAGCGGGAGATGAGCAGTTCTTC. The V gene is TRBV3-1 (or the pseudogene TRBV3-2), the J gene TRBJ2-1, with 12 positions matching TRBD2. After removal of 4 bases from V and 8 bases from J, the junction contained 0 bases not matched to a gene. This CDR3 is built from 13 residues. Germline assignment: CDR1 LGHDT and CDR2 YNNKEL (reference sequence).

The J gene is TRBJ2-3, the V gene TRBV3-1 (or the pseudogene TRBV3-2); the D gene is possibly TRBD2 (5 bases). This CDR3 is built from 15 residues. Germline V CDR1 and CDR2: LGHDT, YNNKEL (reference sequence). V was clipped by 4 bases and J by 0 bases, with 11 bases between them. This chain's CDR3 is CASSPIAQSTDTQYF. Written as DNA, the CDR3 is TGTGCCAGCAGCCCGATAGCGCAGAGCACAGATACGCAGTATTTT.

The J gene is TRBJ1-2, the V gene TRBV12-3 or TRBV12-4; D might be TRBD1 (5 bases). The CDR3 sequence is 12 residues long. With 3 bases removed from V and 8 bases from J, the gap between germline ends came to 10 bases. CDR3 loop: CASSLGPWGYTF. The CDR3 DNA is TGTGCCAGCAGTTTGGGGCCGTGGGGCTACACCTTC.

The CDR3 nucleotides are TGTGCCAGCTCACCGTACCGGGGGATTGACAATGAGCAGTTCTTC. The encoded protein is CASSPYRGIDNEQFF. This chain uses TRBV18 with TRBJ2-1; possibly TRBD2 for D (6 bases). The V end lost 3 bases, the J end lost 5 bases, and 14 bases lay between the germline ends. The CDR3 length is 15 residues. Per germline, CDR1 KGHSH and CDR2 LQKENI.

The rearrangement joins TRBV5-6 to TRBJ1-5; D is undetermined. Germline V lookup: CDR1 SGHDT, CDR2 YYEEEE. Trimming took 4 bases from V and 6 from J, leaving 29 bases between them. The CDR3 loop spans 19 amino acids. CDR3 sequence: CASSHRPRSWSINGQPQHF. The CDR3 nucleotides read TGTGCCAGCAGCCACCGACCCCGGAGTTGGAGCATAAATGGTCAGCCCCAGCATTTT.

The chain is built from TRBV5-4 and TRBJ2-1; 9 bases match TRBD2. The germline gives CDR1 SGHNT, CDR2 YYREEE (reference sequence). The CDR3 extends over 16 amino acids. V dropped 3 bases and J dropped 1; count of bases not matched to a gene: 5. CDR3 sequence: CASSSMSGGSYNEQFF. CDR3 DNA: TGTGCCAGCAGCTCCATGAGCGGGGGGTCCTACAATGAGCAGTTCTTC.

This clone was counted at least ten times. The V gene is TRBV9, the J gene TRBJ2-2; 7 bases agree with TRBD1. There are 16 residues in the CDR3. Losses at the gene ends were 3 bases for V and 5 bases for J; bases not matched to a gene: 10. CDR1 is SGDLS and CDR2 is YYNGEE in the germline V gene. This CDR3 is CASSAQGVQATGELFF. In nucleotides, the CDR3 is TGTGCCAGCAGCGCCCAGGGGGTCCAAGCGACCGGGGAGCTGTTTTTT.

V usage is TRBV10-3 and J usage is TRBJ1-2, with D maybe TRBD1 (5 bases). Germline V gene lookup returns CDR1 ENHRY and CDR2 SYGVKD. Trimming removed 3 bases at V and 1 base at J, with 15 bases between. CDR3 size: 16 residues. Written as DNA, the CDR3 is TGTGCCATCAGTGACCCCGACAGCTTCCTTAACTATGGCTACACCTTC. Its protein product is CAISDPDSFLNYGYTF.

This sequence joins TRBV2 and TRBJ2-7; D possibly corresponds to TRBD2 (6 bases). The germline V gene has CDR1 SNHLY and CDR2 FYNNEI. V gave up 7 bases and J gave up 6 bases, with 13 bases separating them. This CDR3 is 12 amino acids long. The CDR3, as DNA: TGTGCCAGCAAGACGGACTACTTCGAGCAGTACTTC. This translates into CASKTDYFEQYF.

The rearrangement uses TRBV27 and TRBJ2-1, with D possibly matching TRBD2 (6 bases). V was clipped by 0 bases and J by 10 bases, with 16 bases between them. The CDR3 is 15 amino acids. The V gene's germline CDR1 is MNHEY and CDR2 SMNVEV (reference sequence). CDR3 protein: CASSLSAQRAEEQFF. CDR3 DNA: TGTGCCAGCAGTTTATCGGCCCAGCGGGCGGAGGAGCAGTTCTTC.

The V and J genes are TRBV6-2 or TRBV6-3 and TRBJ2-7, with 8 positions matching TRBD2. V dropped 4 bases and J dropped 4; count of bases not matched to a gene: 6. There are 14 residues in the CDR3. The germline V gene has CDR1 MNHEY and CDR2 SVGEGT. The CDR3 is CASSSRGGRYEQYV. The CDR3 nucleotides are TGTGCCAGCAGTTCCCGGGGGGGTCGGTACGAGCAGTACGTC.

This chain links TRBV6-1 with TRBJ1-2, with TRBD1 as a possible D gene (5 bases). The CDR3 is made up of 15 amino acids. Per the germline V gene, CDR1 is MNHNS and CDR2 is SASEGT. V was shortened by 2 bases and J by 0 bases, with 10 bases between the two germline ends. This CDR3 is CASSESQGSNYGYTF. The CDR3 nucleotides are TGTGCCAGCAGTGAAAGCCAGGGATCTAACTATGGCTACACCTTC.

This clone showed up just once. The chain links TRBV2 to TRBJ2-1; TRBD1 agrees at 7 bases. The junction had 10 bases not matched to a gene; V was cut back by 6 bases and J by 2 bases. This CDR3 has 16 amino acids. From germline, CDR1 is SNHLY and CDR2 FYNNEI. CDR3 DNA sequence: TGTGCCAGCAGGGGGGTACCGGGACAGACCTACAATGAGCAGTTCTTC. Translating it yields CASRGVPGQTYNEQFF.

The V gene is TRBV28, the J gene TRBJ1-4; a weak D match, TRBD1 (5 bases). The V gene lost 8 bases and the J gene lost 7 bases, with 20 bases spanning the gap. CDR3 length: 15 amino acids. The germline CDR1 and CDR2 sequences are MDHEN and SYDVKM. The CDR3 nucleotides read TGTGCCAGCTCAAGGCGGGACCCTTCGCGTGAAAAACTGTTTTTT. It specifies CASSRRDPSREKLFF. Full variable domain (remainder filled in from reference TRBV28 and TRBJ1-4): DVKVTQSSRYLVKRTGEKVFLECVQDMDHENMFWYRQDPGLGLRLIYFSYDVKMKEKGDIPEGYSVSREKKERFSLILESASTNQTSMYLCASSRRDPSREKLFFGSGTQLSVL.

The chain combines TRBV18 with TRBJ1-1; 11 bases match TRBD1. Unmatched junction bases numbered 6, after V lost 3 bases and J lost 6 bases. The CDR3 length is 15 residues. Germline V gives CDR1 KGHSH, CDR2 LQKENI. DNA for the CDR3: TGTGCCAGCTCACCCGGACAGGGGGCGCGATCTGAAGCTTTCTTT. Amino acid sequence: CASSPGQGARSEAFF.

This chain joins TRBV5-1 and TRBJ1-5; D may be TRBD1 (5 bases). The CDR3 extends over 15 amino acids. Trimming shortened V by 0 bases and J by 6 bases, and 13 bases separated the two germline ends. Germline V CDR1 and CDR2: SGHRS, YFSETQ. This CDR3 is CASSLGVGVGQPQHF. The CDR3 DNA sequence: TGCGCCAGCAGCTTGGGGGTAGGGGTTGGTCAGCCCCAGCATTTT.

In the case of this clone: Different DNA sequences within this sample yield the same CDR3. The CDR3 bases are TGTGCCAGCTCACCCCTCGGGGGGGGCACAGATACGCAGTATTTT. Translation gives CASSPLGGGTDTQYF. The rearrangement links TRBV18 to TRBJ2-3, with TRBD2 identical over 8 bases. Germline CDR1 reads KGHSH; CDR2 reads LQKENI. V shed 3 bases, J shed 1 base, and the junction held 3 bases outside the gene matches. The CDR3 extends over 15 amino acids.

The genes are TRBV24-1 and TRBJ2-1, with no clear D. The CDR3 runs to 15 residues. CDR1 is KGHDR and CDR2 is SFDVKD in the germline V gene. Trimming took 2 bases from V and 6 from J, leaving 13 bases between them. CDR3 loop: CATSDSPPSGNEQFF. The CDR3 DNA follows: TGTGCCACCAGTGATTCCCCCCCTTCGGGCAATGAGCAGTTCTTC.

The CDR3 DNA reads as TGCGCCAGCAGCCCTGGACAGGGGGTCAATCAGCCCCAGCATTTT. It encodes CASSPGQGVNQPQHF. The gene calls are TRBV5-1 and TRBJ1-5, with 10 bases fitting TRBD1. This CDR3 spans 15 amino acids. With 4 bases clipped from V and 3 bases from J, the junction kept 4 bases outside the gene matches. Germline loops: CDR1 SGHRS, CDR2 YFSETQ.

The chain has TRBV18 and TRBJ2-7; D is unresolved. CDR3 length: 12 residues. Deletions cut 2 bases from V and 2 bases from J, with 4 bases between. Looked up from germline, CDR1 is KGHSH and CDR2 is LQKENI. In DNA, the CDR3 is TGTGCCAGCTCACCATACACCTACGAGCAGTACTTC. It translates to CASSPYTYEQYF.

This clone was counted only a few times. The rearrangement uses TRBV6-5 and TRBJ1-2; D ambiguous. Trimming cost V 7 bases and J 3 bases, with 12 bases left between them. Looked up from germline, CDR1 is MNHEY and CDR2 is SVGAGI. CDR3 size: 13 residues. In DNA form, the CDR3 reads TGTGCCAGCATGACGGGGTTGCACTATGGCTACACCTTC. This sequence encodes CASMTGLHYGYTF.

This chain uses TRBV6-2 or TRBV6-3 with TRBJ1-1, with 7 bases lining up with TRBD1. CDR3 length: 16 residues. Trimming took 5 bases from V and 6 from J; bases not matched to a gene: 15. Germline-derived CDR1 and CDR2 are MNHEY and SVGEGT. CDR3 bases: TGTGCCAGCAGTGCTCAGTCCAGGGGGGTTGGCGCTGAAGCTTTCTTT. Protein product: CASSAQSRGVGAEAFF.

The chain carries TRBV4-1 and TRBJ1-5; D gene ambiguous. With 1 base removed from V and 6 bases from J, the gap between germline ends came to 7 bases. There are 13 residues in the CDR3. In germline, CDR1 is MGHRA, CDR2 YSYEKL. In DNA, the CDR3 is TGCGCCAGCAGCCAAGCTCAGTTTCAGCCCCAGCATTTT. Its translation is CASSQAQFQPQHF.

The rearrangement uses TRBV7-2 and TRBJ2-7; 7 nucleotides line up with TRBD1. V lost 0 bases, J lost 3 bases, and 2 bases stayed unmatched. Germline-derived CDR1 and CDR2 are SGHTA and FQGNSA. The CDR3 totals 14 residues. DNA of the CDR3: TGTGCCAGCAGCTTAGCGGGACAGATCTACGAGCAGTACTTC. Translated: CASSLAGQIYEQYF.

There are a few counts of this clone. CDR3 amino acids: CASSFDRNYGYTF. The CDR3 DNA sequence: TGTGCCAGCAGCTTTGACAGAAACTATGGCTACACCTTC. The chain couples TRBV5-4 to TRBJ1-2, with D possibly being TRBD1 (5 bases). The CDR3 consists of 13 residues. Germline V gene sequence: CDR1 SGHNT, CDR2 YYREEE (reference sequence). Trimming stripped 2 bases from V and 2 bases from J, with 7 bases between. The full variable domain, with the rest looked up from reference TRBV5-4 and TRBJ1-2, is ETGVTQSPTHLIKTRGQQVTLRCSSQSGHNTVSWYQQALGQGPQFIFQYYREEENGRGNFPPRFSGLQFPNYSSELNVNALELDDSALYLCASSFDRNYGYTFGSGTRLTVV.

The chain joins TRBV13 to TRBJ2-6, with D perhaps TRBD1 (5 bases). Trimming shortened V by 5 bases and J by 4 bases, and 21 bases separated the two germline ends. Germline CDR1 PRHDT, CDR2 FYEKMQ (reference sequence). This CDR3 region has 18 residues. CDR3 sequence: CASSLQGSWVAGANVLTF. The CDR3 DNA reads TGTGCCAGCAGCCTCCAGGGCTCGTGGGTAGCCGGGGCCAACGTCCTGACTTTC. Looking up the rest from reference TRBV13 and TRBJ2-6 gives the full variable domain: AAGVIQSPRHLIKEKRETATLKCYPIPRHDTVYWYQQGPGQDPQFLISFYEKMQSDKGSIPDRFSAQQFSDYHSELNMSSLELGDSALYFCASSLQGSWVAGANVLTFGAGSRLTVL.